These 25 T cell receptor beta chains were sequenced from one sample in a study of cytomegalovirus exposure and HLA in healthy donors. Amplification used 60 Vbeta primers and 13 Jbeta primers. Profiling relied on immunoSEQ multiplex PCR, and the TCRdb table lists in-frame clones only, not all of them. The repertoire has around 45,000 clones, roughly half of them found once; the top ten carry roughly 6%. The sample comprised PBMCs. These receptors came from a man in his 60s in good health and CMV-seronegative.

The CDR3 region is CASSEGAGRTEAFF. Written as DNA, the CDR3 is TGTGCCAGCAGTGAAGGGGCAGGGCGCACTGAAGCTTTCTTT. The V and J genes are TRBV6-1 and TRBJ1-1; a weak D match, TRBD1 (5 bases). The germline gives CDR1 MNHNS, CDR2 SASEGT. V was clipped by 1 base and J by 4 bases, with 10 bases between them. The CDR3 runs 14 residues.

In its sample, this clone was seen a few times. CDR3 in amino acids: CASSLTLASGDYEQYF. The CDR3 DNA follows: TGTGCCAGCAGCTTAACTCTAGCGTCTGGGGACTACGAGCAGTACTTC. The gene calls are TRBV7-2 and TRBJ2-7; a weak D match, TRBD2 (6 bases). Germline CDR1 is SGHTA and CDR2 is FQGNSA. V gave up 2 bases and J gave up 3 bases, with 17 bases separating them. CDR3 length: 16 amino acids. The full variable domain, completed using reference TRBV7-2 and TRBJ2-7, is GAGVSQSPSNKVTEKGKDVELRCDPISGHTALYWYRQSLGQGLEFLIYFQGNSAPDKSGLPSDRFSAERTGGSVSTLTIQRTQQEDSAVYLCASSLTLASGDYEQYFGPGTRLTVT.

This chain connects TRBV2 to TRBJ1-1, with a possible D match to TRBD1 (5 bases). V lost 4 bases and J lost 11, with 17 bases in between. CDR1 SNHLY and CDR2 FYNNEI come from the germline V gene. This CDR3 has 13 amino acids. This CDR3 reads CASSVERRGEAFF. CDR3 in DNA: TGTGCCAGCAGTGTGGAAAGGAGGGGTGAGGCTTTCTTT. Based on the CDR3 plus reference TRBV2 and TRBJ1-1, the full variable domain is EPEVTQTPSHQVTQMGQEVILRCVPISNHLYFYWYRQILGQKVEFLVSFYNNEISEKSEIFDDQFSVERPDGSNFTLKIRSTKLEDSAMYFCASSVERRGEAFFGQGTRLTVV.

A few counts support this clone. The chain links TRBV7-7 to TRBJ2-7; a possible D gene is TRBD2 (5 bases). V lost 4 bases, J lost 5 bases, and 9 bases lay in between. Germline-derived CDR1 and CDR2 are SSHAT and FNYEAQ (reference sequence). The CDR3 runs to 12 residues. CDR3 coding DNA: TGTGCCAGCAGCTGGGGAGACCACGAGCAGTACTTC. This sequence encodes CASSWGDHEQYF.

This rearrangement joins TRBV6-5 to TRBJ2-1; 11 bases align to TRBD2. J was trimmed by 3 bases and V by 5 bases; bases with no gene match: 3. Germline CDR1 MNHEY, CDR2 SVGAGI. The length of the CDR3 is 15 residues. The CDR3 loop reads CASSPLAGGYNEQFF. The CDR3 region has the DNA TGTGCCAGCAGTCCTCTAGCGGGAGGCTACAATGAGCAGTTCTTC.

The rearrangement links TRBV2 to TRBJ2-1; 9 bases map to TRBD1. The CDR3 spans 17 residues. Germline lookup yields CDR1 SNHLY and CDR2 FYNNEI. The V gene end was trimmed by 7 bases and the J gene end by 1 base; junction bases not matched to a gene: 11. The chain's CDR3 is CASIFGTGLSSYNEQFF. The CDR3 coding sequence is TGTGCCAGCATCTTTGGGACAGGGCTGAGTTCCTACAATGAGCAGTTCTTC.

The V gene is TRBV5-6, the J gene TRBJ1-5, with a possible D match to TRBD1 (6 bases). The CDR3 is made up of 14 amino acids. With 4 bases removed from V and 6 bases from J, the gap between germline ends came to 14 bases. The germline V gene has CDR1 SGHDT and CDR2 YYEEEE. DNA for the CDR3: TGTGCCAGCAGCGGGGCAGGGGAAAGTCAGCCCCAGCATTTT. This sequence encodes CASSGAGESQPQHF.

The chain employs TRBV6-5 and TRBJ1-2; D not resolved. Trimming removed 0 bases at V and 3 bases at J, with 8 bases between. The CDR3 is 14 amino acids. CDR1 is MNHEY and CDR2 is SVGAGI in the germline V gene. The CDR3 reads CASSYSSGYYGYTF. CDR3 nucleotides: TGTGCCAGCAGTTACTCGAGCGGATACTATGGCTACACCTTC.

The CDR3 spells CASSMGNRKGNTEAFF. The CDR3 coding sequence is TGTGCCAGTAGTATGGGTAACAGGAAGGGGAACACTGAAGCTTTCTTT. This chain connects TRBV19 to TRBJ1-1, with D maybe TRBD1 (5 bases). V was clipped by 3 bases and J by 1 base, with 15 bases between them. Germline V CDR1 and CDR2: LNHDA, SQIVND (reference sequence). The CDR3 totals 16 residues.

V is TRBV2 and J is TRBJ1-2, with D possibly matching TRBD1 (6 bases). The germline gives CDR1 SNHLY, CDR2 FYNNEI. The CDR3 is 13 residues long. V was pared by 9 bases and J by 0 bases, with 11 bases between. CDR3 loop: CASYGTTNYGYTF. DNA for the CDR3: TGTGCCAGTTACGGGACAACTAACTATGGCTACACCTTC.

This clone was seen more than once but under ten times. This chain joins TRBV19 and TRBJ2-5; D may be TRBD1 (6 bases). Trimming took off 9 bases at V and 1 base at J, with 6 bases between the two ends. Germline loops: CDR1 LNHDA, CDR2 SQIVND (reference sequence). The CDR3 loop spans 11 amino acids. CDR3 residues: CASRGQETQYF. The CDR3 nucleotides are TGTGCCAGCAGGGGCCAAGAGACCCAGTACTTC.

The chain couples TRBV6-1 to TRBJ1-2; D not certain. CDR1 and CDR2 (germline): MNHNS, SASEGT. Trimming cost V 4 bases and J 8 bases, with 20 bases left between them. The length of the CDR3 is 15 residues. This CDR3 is CASSGMEGVQLGYTF. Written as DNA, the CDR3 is TGTGCCAGCAGTGGTATGGAGGGCGTACAGTTAGGCTACACCTTC.

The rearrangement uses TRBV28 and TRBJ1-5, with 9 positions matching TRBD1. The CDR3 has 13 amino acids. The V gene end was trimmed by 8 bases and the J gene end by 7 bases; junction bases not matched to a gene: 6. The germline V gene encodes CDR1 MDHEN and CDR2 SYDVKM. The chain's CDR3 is CASADRGRQPQHF. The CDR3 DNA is TGTGCCAGCGCCGACAGGGGGAGGCAGCCCCAGCATTTT.

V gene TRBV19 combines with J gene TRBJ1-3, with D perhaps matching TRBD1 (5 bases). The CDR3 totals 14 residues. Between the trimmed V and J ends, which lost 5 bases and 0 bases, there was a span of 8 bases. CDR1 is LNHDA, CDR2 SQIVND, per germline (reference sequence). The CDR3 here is CASSVQDSGNTIYF. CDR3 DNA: TGTGCCAGTAGTGTACAGGACTCTGGAAACACCATATATTTT.

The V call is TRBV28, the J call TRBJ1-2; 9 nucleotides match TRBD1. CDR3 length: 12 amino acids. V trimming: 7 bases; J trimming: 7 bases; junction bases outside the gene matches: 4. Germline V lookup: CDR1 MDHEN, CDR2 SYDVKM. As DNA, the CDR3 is TGTGCCAGCAAAATACAGGGGGCTGGCTACACCTTC. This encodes CASKIQGAGYTF.

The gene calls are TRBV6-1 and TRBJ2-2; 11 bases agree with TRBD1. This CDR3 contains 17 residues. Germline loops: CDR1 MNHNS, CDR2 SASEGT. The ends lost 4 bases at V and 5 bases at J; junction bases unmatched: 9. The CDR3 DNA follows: TGTGCCAGCAGTGTACTGACCGGGACAGGGGGAACCGGGGAGCTGTTTTTT. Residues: CASSVLTGTGGTGELFF.

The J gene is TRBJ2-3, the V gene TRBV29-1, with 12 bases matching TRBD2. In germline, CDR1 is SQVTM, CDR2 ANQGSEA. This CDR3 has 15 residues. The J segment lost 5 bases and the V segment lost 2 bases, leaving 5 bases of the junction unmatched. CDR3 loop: CSVERLAGVQDTQYF. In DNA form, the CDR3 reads TGCAGCGTTGAAAGACTAGCGGGAGTACAAGATACGCAGTATTTT.

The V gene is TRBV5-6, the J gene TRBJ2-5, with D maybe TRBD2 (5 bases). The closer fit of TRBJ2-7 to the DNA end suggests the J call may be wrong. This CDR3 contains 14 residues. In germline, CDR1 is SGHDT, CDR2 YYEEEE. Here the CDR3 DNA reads TGTGCCAGCAGCAAAAAGCGGATCTCCTACGAGCAGTACTTC. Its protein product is CASSKKRISYEQYF.

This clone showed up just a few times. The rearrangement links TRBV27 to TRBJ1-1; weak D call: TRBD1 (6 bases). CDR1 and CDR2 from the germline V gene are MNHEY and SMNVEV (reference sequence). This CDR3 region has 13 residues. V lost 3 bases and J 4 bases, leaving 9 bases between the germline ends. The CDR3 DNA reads TGTGCCAGCAGTTTGACAGGCACCACTGAAGCTTTCTTT. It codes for CASSLTGTTEAFF.

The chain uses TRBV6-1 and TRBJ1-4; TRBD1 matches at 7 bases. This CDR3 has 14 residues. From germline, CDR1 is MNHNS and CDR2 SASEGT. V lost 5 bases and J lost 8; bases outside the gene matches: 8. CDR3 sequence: CASSTGEQDEKLFF. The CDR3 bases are TGTGCCAGCAGTACAGGGGAACAAGACGAAAAACTGTTTTTT.

The CDR3 nucleotides are TGTGCCAGCAGCCACACATCCTACAGGGTTTTAAGTAATGAGCAGTTCTTC. Translated, it gives CASSHTSYRVLSNEQFF. This rearrangement joins TRBV5-6 to TRBJ2-1; D is possibly TRBD1 (6 bases). This CDR3 is 17 amino acids long. The V end lost 4 bases, the J end lost 7 bases, and 24 bases lay between the germline ends. In germline, CDR1 is SGHDT, CDR2 YYEEEE. The full variable domain, with the rest looked up from reference TRBV5-6 and TRBJ2-1, is DAGVTQSPTHLIKTRGQQVTLRCSPKSGHDTVSWYQQALGQGPQFIFQYYEEEERQRGNFPDRFSGHQFPNYSSELNVNALLLGDSALYLCASSHTSYRVLSNEQFFGPGTRLTVL.

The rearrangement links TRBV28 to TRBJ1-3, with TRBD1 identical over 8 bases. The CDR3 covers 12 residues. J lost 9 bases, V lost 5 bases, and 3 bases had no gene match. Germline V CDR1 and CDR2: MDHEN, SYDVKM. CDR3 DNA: TGTGCCAGCAGTCGTGGACAGGGCACCATATATTTT. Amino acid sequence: CASSRGQGTIYF.

The CDR3 DNA sequence: TGTGCCAGCAGCTTGCGCGGCGAGGCACCCACAGATACGCAGTATTTT. Its translation: CASSLRGEAPTDTQYF. The chain couples TRBV5-6 to TRBJ2-3; no clear D gene. The CDR3 consists of 16 residues. Per germline, CDR1 SGHDT and CDR2 YYEEEE. The germline V and J ends were trimmed by 1 base and 2 bases, with 14 bases remaining between them.

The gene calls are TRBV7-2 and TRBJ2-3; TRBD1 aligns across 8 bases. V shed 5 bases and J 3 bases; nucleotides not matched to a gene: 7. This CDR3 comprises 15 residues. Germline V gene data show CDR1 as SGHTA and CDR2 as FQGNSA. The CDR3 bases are TGTGCCAGCAGCCGCAGGGGGCTTACGACAGATACGCAGTATTTT. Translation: CASSRRGLTTDTQYF.

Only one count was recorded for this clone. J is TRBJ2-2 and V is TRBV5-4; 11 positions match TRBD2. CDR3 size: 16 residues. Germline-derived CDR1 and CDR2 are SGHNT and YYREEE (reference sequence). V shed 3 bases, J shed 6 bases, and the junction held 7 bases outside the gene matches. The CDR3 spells CASSSSTSGMAGELFF. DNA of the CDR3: TGTGCCAGCAGCTCGTCGACTAGCGGGATGGCCGGGGAGCTGTTTTTT.